The 7 T cell receptor beta chains below were found in one sample sequenced in a study of T cells after yellow fever vaccination. Each CDR3 protein is one row after TCRdb ran MiXCR on the 5' RACE reads. The sample records some 350,000 distinct CDR3 sequences, more than 9% being singletons. Sequenced material: PBMCs, taken on the day of the first yellow fever vaccination. Receptors originate from a young man who received the YFV17D yellow fever vaccine.

The gene calls are TRBV7-6 and TRBJ2-2; tentative D call: TRBD2 (6 bases). Looked up from germline, CDR1 is SGHVS and CDR2 is FNYEAQ. This CDR3 region has 14 residues. Trimming removed 7 bases at V and 4 bases at J, with 13 bases between. CDR3 in DNA: TGTGCCAGCACCCGTCTTAGCGGCACCGGGGAGCTGTTTTTT. Protein product: CASTRLSGTGELFF.

This clonotype was observed a few times. The rearrangement uses TRBV7-3 and TRBJ2-3; a weak D match, TRBD2 (6 bases). This CDR3 comprises 14 residues. V lost 3 bases and J lost 4, with 11 bases in between. Germline V gene lookup returns CDR1 SGHTA and CDR2 FQGTGA. Here the CDR3 reads CASSFTSSPDTQYF. The CDR3 DNA reads TGTGCCAGCAGCTTTACTAGCAGCCCAGATACGCAGTATTTT. The full variable domain, completed using reference TRBV7-3 and TRBJ2-3, is GAGVSQTPSNKVTEKGKYVELRCDPISGHTALYWYRQSLGQGPEFLIYFQGTGAADDSGLPNDRFFAVRPEGSVSTLKIQRTERGDSAVYLCASSFTSSPDTQYFGPGTRLTVL.

Written as DNA, the CDR3 is TGTGCCAGCATGACAGGGATCGGGGAGCTGTTTTTT. Encoded protein: CASMTGIGELFF. The rearrangement joins TRBV6-5 to TRBJ2-2; 7 bases match TRBD1. Germline-derived CDR1 and CDR2 are MNHEY and SVGAGI. J was trimmed by 7 bases and V by 7 bases; bases with no gene match: 3. The CDR3 contains 12 residues.

The genes are TRBV6-1 and TRBJ1-2; TRBD1 is a possible D gene (6 bases). The CDR3 has 13 residues. In germline, CDR1 is MNHNS, CDR2 SASEGT. The V end was cut by 10 bases, the J end by 4 bases, with 16 bases between. CDR3 in DNA: TGTGCCAACGCCGCTATACAGGGCTATGGCTACACCTTC. The encoded protein is CANAAIQGYGYTF.

The genes are TRBV2 and TRBJ1-5, with D maybe TRBD1 (6 bases). In germline, CDR1 is SNHLY, CDR2 FYNNEI. This CDR3 is built from 15 residues. V lost 6 bases to trimming and J lost 15 bases, with 27 bases between them. The CDR3, as DNA: TGTGCCAGCAGCCTACAGGACAGATTATCATCACCATCGCATTTT. This codes for CASSLQDRLSSPSHF.

This clonotype has just one count. The V gene is TRBV12-3 or TRBV12-4, the J gene TRBJ2-5; 8 bases line up with TRBD1. V lost 6 bases to trimming and J lost 5 bases; unmatched junction nucleotides: 11. The CDR3 is 15 residues long. CDR3 nucleotide sequence: TGTGCCAGCAGCGCTGGACAGGGCTTGGGCGAGACCCAGTACTTC. Translation gives CASSAGQGLGETQYF.

V usage is TRBV15 and J usage is TRBJ1-5; D gene uncertain. CDR3 length equals 19 residues. CDR1 and CDR2 (germline): LNHNV, YYDKDF (reference sequence). The V and J ends lost 0 bases and 0 bases respectively, with 18 bases between them. For the CDR3, the DNA is TGTGCCACCAGCAGAGATTACCTAGGTTACTCGAATAGCAATCAGCCCCAGCATTTT. Encoded protein: CATSRDYLGYSNSNQPQHF.